Listed below are T cell receptor beta chains from one sample, sequenced in a study of cytotoxic CD8 clonotypes in ibrutinib-treated CLL. Produced via immunoSEQ multiplex PCR; TCRdb's table is partial and in-frame only. The sample consists of about 160,000 clones, over 75% of them appearing once. The input for sequencing was PBMCs, taken at disease progression, from a patient treated with ibrutinib. Source of these receptors: a human donor with chronic lymphocytic leukemia. Each CDR3 is given with its conserved first and last residue. Fields, in order: clone size, V gene, J gene, D gene, CDR3 protein, CDR3 DNA. The D gene is left open where the match is weak. Only part of the rows carry a size: once, few, many, or a class if the clone is expanded.

NA	TRBV9	TRBJ1-2	TRBD1	CASSPTQGANSYGYTF	TGTGCCAGCAGCCCGACACAGGGGGCTAATTCTTATGGCTACACCTTC
NA	TRBV15	TRBJ2-1	NA	CATSRGERYNEQFF	TGTGCCACCAGCAGAGGGGAGCGCTACAATGAGCAGTTCTTC
many	TRBV7-9	TRBJ2-7	NA	CASSLARGNEQYF	TGTGCCAGCAGCTTAGCCCGGGGCAACGAGCAGTACTTC
NA	TRBV5-8	TRBJ2-1	NA	CASSLSALWRVF	TGTGCCAGCAGCTTGTCTGCCCTTTGGCGGGTCTTC
NA	TRBV6-1	TRBJ1-2	NA	CASSGGQLSGYGYTF	TGTGCCAGCAGTGGAGGACAATTGTCCGGATATGGCTACACCTTC
NA	TRBV6-1	TRBJ1-1	NA	CASRKEMNTEAFF	TGTGCCAGCAGGAAAGAAATGAACACTGAAGCTTTCTTT
NA	TRBV7-2	TRBJ2-2	TRBD2	CASSRTSGINTGELFF	TGTGCCAGCAGCCGTACTAGCGGGATTAACACCGGGGAGCTGTTTTTT
NA	TRBV7-9	TRBJ1-2	NA	CASSLLLGVSGYTF	TGTGCCAGCAGCTTACTTTTGGGGGTTTCGGGCTACACCTTC
NA	TRBV4-2	TRBJ2-5	NA	CASSQVADLETQYF	TGTGCCAGCAGCCAGGTGGCCGATTTAGAGACCCAGTACTTC
NA	TRBV18	TRBJ1-3	NA	CASSPDSSGNTIYF	TGTGCCAGCTCACCAGACAGCTCTGGAAACACCATATATTTT
NA	TRBV29-1	TRBJ1-2	TRBD1	CSYQGGDRNYGYTF	TGCAGCTACCAAGGGGGGGACAGAAACTATGGCTACACCTTC
NA	TRBV11-3	TRBJ2-5	TRBD1	CASRLRQGAKAETQYF	TGTGCCAGCAGGCTTAGACAGGGGGCTAAAGCGGAGACCCAGTACTTC
NA	TRBV12-5	TRBJ1-4	TRBD1	CASGQDRGHEKLFF	TGTGCTAGTGGCCAGGACAGGGGTCATGAAAAACTGTTTTTT
NA	TRBV25-1	TRBJ2-7	NA	CASSEYRSTSSYEQYF	TGTGCCAGCAGTGAATATCGGAGCACAAGCTCCTACGAGCAGTACTTC
NA	TRBV5-1	TRBJ2-5	NA	CASSQGSNSQETQYF	TGCGCCAGCAGCCAGGGATCTAACTCTCAAGAGACCCAGTACTTC
NA	TRBV4-1	TRBJ2-3	NA	CASSQEGVGVSTDTQYF	TGCGCCAGCAGCCAAGAAGGGGTGGGAGTTAGCACAGATACGCAGTATTTT
NA	TRBV6-1	TRBJ2-3	NA	CASSDPVTFRGTQYF	TGTGCCAGCAGTGATCCTGTTACTTTCAGAGGTACGCAGTATTTT
NA	TRBV6-6	TRBJ2-1	NA	CASSLGAPPSYNEQFF	TGTGCCAGCAGCCTAGGAGCCCCACCATCCTACAATGAGCAGTTCTTC
NA	TRBV7-8	TRBJ1-1	NA	CASSLTGGNTEAFF	TGTGCCAGCAGCTTAACCGGGGGGAACACTGAAGCTTTCTTT
NA	TRBV4-1	TRBJ1-4	NA	CASSHAQGSNEKLFF	TGCGCCAGCAGCCACGCACAGGGAAGTAATGAAAAACTGTTTTTT
NA	TRBV5-1	TRBJ1-3	NA	CASSLNSGTMDTIYF	TGCGCCAGCAGCTTAAACTCCGGGACAATGGACACCATATATTTT
few	TRBV15	TRBJ2-7	NA	CATSRVAGEGSYEQYF	TGTGCCACCAGCAGGGTGGCAGGGGAGGGATCCTACGAGCAGTACTTC
NA	TRBV5-1	TRBJ2-2	NA	CASSLRTGITGPGELFF	TGCGCCAGCAGCCTGCGAACCGGGATAACAGGTCCCGGGGAGCTGTTTTTT
NA	TRBV28	TRBJ2-7	TRBD2	CAYGGASGSSYEQYF	TGTGCCTACGGAGGGGCTAGCGGCAGCTCCTACGAGCAGTACTTC
NA	TRBV6-6	TRBJ1-2	NA	CASSYSGGRYGYTF	TGTGCCAGCAGTTACTCTGGGGGGCGGTATGGCTACACCTTC
NA	TRBV4-1	TRBJ2-2	NA	CASSPNGNDLGSGELFF	TGCGCCAGCAGCCCCAATGGGAATGACTTGGGTTCTGGGGAGCTGTTTTTT
NA	TRBV10-3	TRBJ1-5	NA	CAISEGFYQPQHF	TGTGCCATCAGTGAGGGTTTCTATCAGCCCCAGCATTTT
NA	TRBV7-8	TRBJ2-2	TRBD1	CASSYPTGANTGELFF	TGTGCCAGCAGCTACCCGACAGGGGCGAACACCGGGGAGCTGTTTTTT
NA	TRBV29-1	TRBJ1-2	TRBD1	CSVDIGQGWYGYTF	TGCAGCGTTGATATCGGACAGGGATGGTATGGCTACACCTTC
once	TRBV6-5	TRBJ2-1	NA	CASSRGSFYNEQFF	TGTGCCAGCAGCCGTGGCTCTTTTTACAATGAGCAGTTCTTC
few	TRBV4-2	TRBJ2-7	NA	CASSQEMVSGYEQYF	TGTGCCAGCAGCCAAGAAATGGTGTCAGGCTACGAGCAGTACTTC
NA	TRBV25-1	TRBJ2-1	TRBD2	CASSASGSQVVEQFF	TGTGCCAGCAGTGCAAGCGGGAGCCAAGTGGTTGAGCAGTTCTTC
many	TRBV27	TRBJ2-2	TRBD1	CASTTGVAGELFF	TGTGCCAGCACGACAGGGGTGGCCGGGGAGCTGTTTTTT
NA	TRBV29-1	TRBJ1-2	TRBD1	CSGVQGADGYTF	TGCAGCGGGGTACAGGGGGCTGATGGCTACACCTTC
NA	TRBV29-1	TRBJ1-1	NA	CSVVLGVNTEAFF	TGCAGCGTTGTTCTGGGTGTGAACACTGAAGCTTTCTTT
NA	TRBV7-9	TRBJ1-1	NA	CASSLAGADTEAFF	TGTGCCAGCAGCTTAGCAGGGGCGGACACTGAAGCTTTCTTT
NA	TRBV9	TRBJ2-7	NA	CASSPDRGTLAYEQYF	TGTGCCAGCAGCCCGGATCGAGGGACCCTAGCCTACGAGCAGTACTTC
NA	TRBV9	TRBJ2-7	NA	CASSDPTRDEQYF	TGTGCCAGCAGCGATCCGACACGCGACGAGCAGTACTTC
NA	TRBV27	TRBJ2-1	NA	CASSLAKVFREQFF	TGTGCCAGCAGTTTGGCAAAAGTTTTCCGTGAGCAGTTCTTC
NA	TRBV11-2	TRBJ1-5	NA	CASSLGRENQPQHF	TGTGCCAGCAGCTTAGGGCGGGAGAATCAGCCCCAGCATTTT
NA	TRBV7-2	TRBJ2-7	TRBD2	CASSLVSGYSYEQYF	TGTGCCAGCAGCTTAGTTAGCGGGTACTCCTACGAGCAGTACTTC
NA	TRBV30	TRBJ2-7	TRBD2	CAWSAGLAGGYEQYF	TGTGCCTGGAGTGCAGGACTAGCGGGAGGGTACGAGCAGTACTTC
NA	TRBV7-3	TRBJ1-2	NA	CASSLTTVRRRDGYTF	TGTGCCAGCAGCTTAACGACGGTCAGGCGTCGGGATGGCTACACCTTC
NA	TRBV29-1	TRBJ2-7	NA	CGGGGSSYEQYF	TGCGGAGGGGGGGGTAGCTCCTACGAGCAGTACTTC
NA	TRBV15	TRBJ1-4	NA	CATSPGRIEKLFF	TGTGCCACCAGCCCTGGACGGATTGAAAAACTGTTTTTT
NA	TRBV27	TRBJ2-7	NA	CASSLGQTSYEQYF	TGTGCCAGCAGTTTAGGACAAACATCCTACGAGCAGTACTTC
NA	TRBV19	TRBJ2-5	TRBD1	CASSIGGQGRETQYF	TGTGCCAGTAGTATTGGGGGACAGGGCCGGGAGACCCAGTACTTC
NA	TRBV5-1	TRBJ2-2	NA	CASSLARGNTGELFF	TGCGCCAGCAGCTTGGCCAGGGGCAACACCGGGGAGCTGTTTTTT
NA	TRBV14	TRBJ1-2	NA	CASSQAEGSYGYTF	TGTGCCAGCAGCCAAGCCGAAGGATCCTATGGCTACACCTTC
NA	TRBV18	TRBJ1-2	TRBD1	CASSPGQGDYGYTF	TGTGCCAGCTCACCGGGACAGGGGGACTATGGCTACACCTTC
NA	TRBV12-5	TRBJ2-7	TRBD2	CASGIGLAGSYEQYF	TGTGCTAGTGGTATTGGACTAGCGGGTTCCTACGAGCAGTACTTC
NA	TRBV5-1	TRBJ1-2	TRBD1	CASSPPSVGDRGYGYTF	TGCGCCAGCAGCCCTCCTTCCGTTGGGGACAGAGGATATGGCTACACCTTC
NA	TRBV2	TRBJ1-5	NA	CASSGEGPEPQHF	TGTGCCAGCAGTGGGGAGGGGCCGGAGCCCCAGCATTTT
NA	TRBV30	TRBJ1-4	TRBD1	CAWSAGTAFNEKLFF	TGTGCCTGGAGTGCCGGGACAGCCTTTAATGAAAAACTGTTTTTT
NA	TRBV7-2	TRBJ2-1	NA	CASSLSGGLTAYNEQFF	TGTGCCAGCAGCTTATCAGGGGGGCTAACCGCCTACAATGAGCAGTTCTTC